This TCR beta chain came from a study of blood T cell repertoires in COVID-19 (dated by TCRdb to about 2020). About the full investigation: Samples from collaborators originated in the United States, Italy and Spain and spanned both the acute and convalescent phases of COVID-19. The material from the prospective study consisted of cDNA or gDNA derived from T cells, B-cell-depleted T cells, or PBMCs. A freely available public database, intended as a resource for researchers studying the immune response to SARS-CoV-2, is where the repertoires were released. Where available, HLA class I and class II types were obtained from metadata supplied by the sample provider rather than from assay-based typing. The dataset comprised deeply sampled blood TCRbeta repertoires from subjects exposed to, actively infected with, or recovered from COVID-19. Nearly every sample came with metadata listing a de-identified subject ID, COVID-19 status, age in years and sex. The samples were drawn from two sources: the first 160 participants of the ongoing ImmuneRACE study, and approximately 1,300 subjects contributed by 6 global collaborators. Beyond this particular receptor, the publication reports: The amount of clinical and demographic metadata varied by source and participant and was provided uncurated.

CDR1 SGHRS and CDR2 YFSETQ were looked up in the germline V gene. V was cut back by 2 bases and J by 2 bases, leaving a gap of 10 bases between them. Inclusive of the bounding cysteine and phenylalanine, the CDR3 is 14 residues long. Only the CDR3 portion is preserved as DNA: 42 bases, with reading frame beginning at the first base. Whole blood was collected in K2EDTA tubes by collaborating institutions according to the institutions' own protocols. For TCRbeta analysis, collaborator samples were shipped as frozen whole blood, as isolated PBMCs, or as DNA extracted from either sample type. As to this clone: This clone's antigen is unknown. The input lacks base qualities; no much larger clone sits a single base away.

TCRbeta CDR3 regions were amplified from genomic DNA using the immunoSEQ Assay, a bias-controlled multiplex PCR. Turning to the authors' computational methods: Nucleated cell counts per sample were estimated from amplification of reference gene primers within the assay. To quantify the absolute abundance of each unique TCRbeta CDR3 rearrangement, sequence reads were collapsed and filtered. For each sample, productive Simpson clonality was calculated by taking the square root of Simpson's diversity index across productive rearrangements. TCRdb took over this immuneACCESS table, retaining in-frame rearrangements with V and J assigned. Such tables are incomplete; in checked studies, under half of the missing clones stem from an unresolved V gene, and the remainder is unexplained. Clone size and the V and J calls come from that table; the DNA yielded D and trimming. This sample holds roughly 150,000 clones; approximately 90% were observed only once. The ten largest clones take up more than 5% of the sample.

Sequenced: peripheral blood. This receptor chain uses TRBV5-1 and TRBJ2-5; the D region possibly corresponds to TRBD1 (5 bases align). The source of this sequence is a human donor in a cohort sampled during active COVID-19. The CDR3 protein sequence reads: CASSLQANQETQYF. The nucleotide sequence reads as follows: TGCGCCAGCAGCTTACAGGCAAATCAAGAGACCCAGTACTTC.